This is a list of T cell receptor beta chains from one sample in a study of identical twins. Each CDR3 protein gets one entry after TCRdb re-called the 5' RACE reads with MiXCR. The sample carries some 660,000 distinct CDR3 sequences, 8.6% recorded once. These same data were also listed under a study on yellow fever vaccine responses in identical twins.

Sequencing used PBMCs. The receptors stem from a woman between 18 and 29 years old in good health. Each CDR3 is given with its conserved first and last residue. A D gene is named only where the DNA matches it firmly. Clone sizes are given selectively: once, few, many, or a class where the clone is expanded.

D | J | size | V | CDR3 | DNA
- | TRBJ1-6 | many | TRBV3-1 | CASNFPGYNSPLHF | TGTGCCAGCAATTTTCCAGGGTACAATTCACCCCTCCACTTT
- | TRBJ2-7 | few | TRBV3-1 | CASSQALEQYF | TGTGCCAGCAGCCAAGCCCTCGAGCAGTACTTC
- | TRBJ2-1 | many | TRBV28 | CASSFLGDNEQFF | TGTGCCAGCAGTTTTTTAGGGGACAATGAGCAGTTCTTC
- | TRBJ2-1 | many | TRBV10-3 | CAISPAGRSYNEQFF | TGTGCCATCAGCCCCGCGGGGAGGTCCTACAATGAGCAGTTCTTC
TRBD2 | TRBJ2-7 | few | TRBV7-9 | CASSPGELAGLYEQYF | TGTGCCAGCAGCCCGGGCGAACTAGCGGGATTATACGAGCAGTACTTC
- | TRBJ2-3 | many | TRBV4-3 | CASSQDWTDTQYF | TGCGCCAGCAGCCAAGATTGGACAGATACGCAGTATTTT
- | TRBJ2-7 | - | TRBV11-1 | CASSPPPREFTYEQYF | TGTGCCAGCAGCCCCCCCCCCAGGGAATTTACCTACGAGCAGTACTTC
- | TRBJ1-2 | few | TRBV12-3/TRBV12-4 | CASSLSPGVNYGYTF | TGTGCCAGCAGTTTATCCCCCGGGGTTAACTATGGCTACACCTTC
- | TRBJ2-1 | - | TRBV11-2 | CASSLVDPYNEQFF | TGTGCCAGCAGCTTAGTTGACCCCTACAATGAGCAGTTCTTC
- | TRBJ2-7 | many | TRBV11-2 | CASSLARSSYEQYF | TGTGCCAGCAGCTTAGCCCGAAGCTCCTACGAGCAGTACTTC
- | TRBJ2-1 | - | TRBV9 | CASSVGRGEQFF | TGTGCCAGCAGCGTAGGCCGGGGGGAGCAGTTCTTC
- | TRBJ2-5 | many | TRBV7-9 | CASSPRSEETQYF | TGTGCCAGCAGCCCACGATCTGAAGAGACCCAGTACTTC
- | TRBJ2-5 | many | TRBV5-1 | CASSLEGSPETQYF | TGCGCCAGCAGCTTGGAAGGGTCCCCAGAGACCCAGTACTTC
TRBD2 | TRBJ2-1 | - | TRBV6-2/TRBV6-3 | CASTPGTSGGLGYEQFF | TGTGCCAGCACCCCCGGGACTAGCGGGGGGCTTGGGTATGAGCAGTTCTTC
- | TRBJ2-5 | few | TRBV6-2/TRBV6-3 | CASSYSKGTETQYF | TGTGCCAGCAGTTACTCGAAAGGCACAGAGACCCAGTACTTC
- | TRBJ1-2 | few | TRBV20-1 | CSASSRTANNYGYTF | TGCAGTGCTAGTTCTCGGACCGCCAATAACTATGGCTACACCTTC
- | TRBJ2-1 | few | TRBV25-1 | CASSLGVEQEQFF | TGTGCCAGCAGTCTAGGGGTAGAGCAGGAGCAGTTCTTC
TRBD1 | TRBJ2-1 | few | TRBV29-1 | CSVEGSTGATEQFF | TGCAGCGTTGAAGGGAGTACAGGGGCTACTGAGCAGTTCTTC
- | TRBJ1-1 | few | TRBV9 | CASSVTGGVNTEAFF | TGTGCCAGCAGCGTAACTGGGGGAGTGAACACTGAAGCTTTCTTT
- | TRBJ2-3 | many | TRBV27 | CASSLVAGITDTQYF | TGTGCCAGCAGTTTAGTCGCCGGAATCACAGATACGCAGTATTTT